The source of this T cell receptor (beta chain) is a study of cytomegalovirus exposure and HLA in healthy donors. Overall study findings and caveats: Roughly uniform depth of sequencing across donors was assumed in presence/absence analyses. A link between a missense DCLRE1C variant and TCR beta V- and J-gene trimming emerged from a later analysis. Based on reports, TCR beta sequences accurately predicted HLA-A and HLA-B alleles for most subjects.

Worth noting for this clone: Its antigen is not known.

PCR used 60 Vbeta primers and 13 Jbeta primers. Here immunoSEQ multiplex PCR was the method, and the copy in TCRdb shows in-frame clones only, minus some. The sample shows roughly 150,000 clones, roughly four fifths of them seen only once. The material sequenced was PBMCs. This sequence originates from a male donor in good health and CMV-seronegative.

The CDR3 nucleotides are TGCGCCAGCAGTGAGGAGACCCCACTAGATGGCTACACCTTC. Residues: CASSEETPLDGYTF. This chain links TRBV10-1 with TRBJ1-2; D is unclear. CDR1 is WNHNN, CDR2 SYGVQD, per germline (reference sequence). V was pared by 2 bases and J by 6 bases, with 13 bases between. The CDR3 covers 14 residues.